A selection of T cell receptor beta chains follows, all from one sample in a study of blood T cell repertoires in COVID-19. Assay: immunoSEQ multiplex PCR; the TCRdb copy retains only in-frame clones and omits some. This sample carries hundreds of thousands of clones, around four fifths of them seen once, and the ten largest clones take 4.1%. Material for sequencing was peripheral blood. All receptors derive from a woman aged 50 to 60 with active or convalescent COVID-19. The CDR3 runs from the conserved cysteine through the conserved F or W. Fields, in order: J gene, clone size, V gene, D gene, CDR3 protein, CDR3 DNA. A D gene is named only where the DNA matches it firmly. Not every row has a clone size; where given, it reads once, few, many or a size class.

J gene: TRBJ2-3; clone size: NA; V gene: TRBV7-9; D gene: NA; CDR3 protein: CASSRSGTDTQYF; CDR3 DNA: TGTGCCAGCAGCCGTTCGGGCACAGATACGCAGTATTTT
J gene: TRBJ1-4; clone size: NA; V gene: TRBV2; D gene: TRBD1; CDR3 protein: CASTRDRGREKLFF; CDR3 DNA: TGTGCCAGCACCAGGGACAGGGGGAGAGAAAAACTGTTTTTT
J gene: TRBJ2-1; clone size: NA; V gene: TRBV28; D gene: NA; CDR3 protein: CASSPTRSGGYNEQFF; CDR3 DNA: TGTGCCAGCAGTCCTACCCGAAGTGGAGGCTACAATGAGCAGTTCTTC
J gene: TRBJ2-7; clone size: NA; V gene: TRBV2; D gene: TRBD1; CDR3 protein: CASSEAKGASYEQYF; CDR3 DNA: TGTGCCAGCAGTGAAGCTAAGGGGGCCTCCTACGAGCAGTACTTC
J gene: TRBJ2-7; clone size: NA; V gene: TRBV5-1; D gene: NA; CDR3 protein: CASSMTANYEQYF; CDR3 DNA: TGCGCCAGCAGCATGACAGCAAACTACGAGCAGTACTTC
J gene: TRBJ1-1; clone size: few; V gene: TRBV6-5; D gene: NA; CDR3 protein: CASSGHPVEAFF; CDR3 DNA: TGTGCCAGCAGCGGACACCCAGTTGAAGCTTTCTTT
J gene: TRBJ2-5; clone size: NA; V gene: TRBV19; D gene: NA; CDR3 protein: CASSIGVPGTQYF; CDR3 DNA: TGTGCCAGTAGTATAGGCGTCCCGGGGACCCAGTACTTC
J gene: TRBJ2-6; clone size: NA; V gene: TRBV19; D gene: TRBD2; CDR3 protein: CASSETSGSRSGANVLTF; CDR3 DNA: TGTGCCAGTAGTGAGACTAGCGGGAGTAGATCTGGGGCCAACGTCCTGACTTTC
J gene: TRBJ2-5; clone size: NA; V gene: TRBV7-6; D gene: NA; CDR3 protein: CASSEPTRSQETQYF; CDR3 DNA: TGTGCCAGCAGCGAGCCAACGAGGAGCCAAGAGACCCAGTACTTC
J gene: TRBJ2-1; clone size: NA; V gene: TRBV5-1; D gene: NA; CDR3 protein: CASSPDSTYNEQFF; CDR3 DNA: TGCGCCAGCAGCCCGGACAGCACCTACAATGAGCAGTTCTTC
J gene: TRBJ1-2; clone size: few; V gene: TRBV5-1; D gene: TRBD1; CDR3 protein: CASSSPGQGRANYGYTF; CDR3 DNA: TGCGCCAGCAGCTCCCCCGGACAGGGCCGAGCTAACTATGGCTACACCTTC
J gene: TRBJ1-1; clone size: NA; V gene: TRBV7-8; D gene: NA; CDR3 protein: CASSHTQPGFAFF; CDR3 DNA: TGTGCCAGCAGCCACACGCAGCCGGGGTTTGCTTTCTTT
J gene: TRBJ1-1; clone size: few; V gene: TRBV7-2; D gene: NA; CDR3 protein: CALNGVGDTEAFF; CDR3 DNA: TGTGCCCTTAACGGGGTCGGCGACACTGAAGCTTTCTTT
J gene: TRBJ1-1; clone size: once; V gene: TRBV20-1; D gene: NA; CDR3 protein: CSASTNPKTLGTEAFF; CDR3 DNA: TGCAGTGCTAGTACAAATCCAAAGACTCTGGGCACTGAAGCTTTCTTT
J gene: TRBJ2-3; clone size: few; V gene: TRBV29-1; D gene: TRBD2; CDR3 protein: CSVVPGTRNTDTQYF; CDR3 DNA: TGCAGCGTTGTTCCCGGGACTAGAAACACAGATACGCAGTATTTT
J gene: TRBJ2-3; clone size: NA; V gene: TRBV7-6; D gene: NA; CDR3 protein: CASSLALSDPDTQYF; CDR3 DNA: TGTGCCAGCAGCTTAGCTCTGAGCGATCCAGATACGCAGTATTTT
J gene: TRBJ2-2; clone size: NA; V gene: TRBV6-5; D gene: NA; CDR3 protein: CASIPGLNTGELFF; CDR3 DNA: TGTGCCAGCATCCCCGGGTTGAACACCGGGGAGCTGTTTTTT
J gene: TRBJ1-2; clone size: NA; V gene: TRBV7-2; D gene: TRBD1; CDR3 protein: CASSPGTAPNYGYTF; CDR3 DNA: TGTGCCAGCAGCCCTGGGACAGCCCCTAACTATGGCTACACCTTC
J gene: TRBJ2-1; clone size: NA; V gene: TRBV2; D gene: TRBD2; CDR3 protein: CASSETREGQFF; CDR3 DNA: TGTGCCAGCAGTGAAACGCGGGAGGGCCAGTTCTTC
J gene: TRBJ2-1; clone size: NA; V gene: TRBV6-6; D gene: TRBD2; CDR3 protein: CASSTRTSGSYNEQFF; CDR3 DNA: TGTGCCAGCAGTACCCGAACTAGCGGGAGTTACAATGAGCAGTTCTTC
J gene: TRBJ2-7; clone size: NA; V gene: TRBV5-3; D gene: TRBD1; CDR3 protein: CARSARDSKSVPKYEQYF; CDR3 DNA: TGTGCCAGAAGCGCGAGGGACAGCAAATCCGTTCCGAAGTACGAGCAGTACTTC
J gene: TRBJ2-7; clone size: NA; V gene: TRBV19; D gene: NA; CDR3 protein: CASSIEADHYEQYF; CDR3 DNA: TGTGCCAGTAGTATCGAGGCAGACCATTACGAGCAGTACTTC
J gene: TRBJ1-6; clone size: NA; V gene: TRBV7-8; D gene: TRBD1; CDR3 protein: CASSSYPRTGLGSPLHF; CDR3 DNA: TGTGCCAGCAGCTCCTACCCCCGGACAGGCTTGGGTTCACCCCTCCACTTT
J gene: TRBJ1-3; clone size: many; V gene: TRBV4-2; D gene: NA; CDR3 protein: CASSQDRVSGNTIYF; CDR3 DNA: TGTGCCAGCAGCCAAGATCGCGTGTCTGGAAACACCATATATTTT
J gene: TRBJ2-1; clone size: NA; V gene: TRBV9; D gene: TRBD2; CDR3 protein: CASSPDPSGRSNEQFF; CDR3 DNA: TGTGCCAGCAGCCCAGACCCTAGCGGGAGGTCCAATGAGCAGTTCTTC
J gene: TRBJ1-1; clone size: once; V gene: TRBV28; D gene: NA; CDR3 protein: CASSLKDSSFF; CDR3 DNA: TGTGCCAGCAGTTTAAAGGACAGTTCTTTCTTT
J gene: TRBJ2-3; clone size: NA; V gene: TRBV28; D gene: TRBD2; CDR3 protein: CASSLADNTQYF; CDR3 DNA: TGTGCCAGCAGTCTAGCGGACAATACGCAGTATTTT
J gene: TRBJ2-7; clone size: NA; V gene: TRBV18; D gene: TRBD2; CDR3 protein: CASSPSCGSGYEQYF; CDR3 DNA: TGTGCCAGCTCACCTTCATGCGGGAGCGGCTACGAGCAGTACTTC
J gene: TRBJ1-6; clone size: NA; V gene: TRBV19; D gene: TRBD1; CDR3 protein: CASSILPGGSGNSPLHF; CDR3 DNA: TGTGCCAGTAGTATTCTGCCAGGGGGTTCCGGGAATTCACCCCTCCACTTT
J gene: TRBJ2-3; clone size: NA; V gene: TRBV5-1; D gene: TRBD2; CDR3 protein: CASDIGTSGRPYTDTQYF; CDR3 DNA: TGCGCCAGCGACATCGGGACTAGCGGGAGGCCCTACACAGATACGCAGTATTTT
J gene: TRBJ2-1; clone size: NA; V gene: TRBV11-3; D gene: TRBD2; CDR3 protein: CASSSRGREGYNEQFF; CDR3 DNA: TGTGCCAGCAGTAGTCGAGGGCGGGAGGGCTACAATGAGCAGTTCTTC
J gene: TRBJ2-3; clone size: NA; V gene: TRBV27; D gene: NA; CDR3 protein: CASSFGQLQQEGTQYF; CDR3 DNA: TGTGCCAGCAGTTTTGGGCAACTTCAACAGGAGGGTACGCAGTATTTT